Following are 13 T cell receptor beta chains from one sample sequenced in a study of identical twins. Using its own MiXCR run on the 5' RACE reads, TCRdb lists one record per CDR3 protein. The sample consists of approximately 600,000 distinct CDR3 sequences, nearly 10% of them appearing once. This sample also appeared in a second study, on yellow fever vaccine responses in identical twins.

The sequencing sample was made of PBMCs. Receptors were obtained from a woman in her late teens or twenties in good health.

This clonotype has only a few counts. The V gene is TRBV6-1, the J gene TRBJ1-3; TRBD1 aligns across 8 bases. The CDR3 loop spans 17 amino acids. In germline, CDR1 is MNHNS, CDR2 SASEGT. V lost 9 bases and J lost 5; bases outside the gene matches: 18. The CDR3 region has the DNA TGTGCCAGTCGTTCCGGGACAGGATTACCGGGGAGAAACACCATATATTTT. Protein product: CASRSGTGLPGRNTIYF.

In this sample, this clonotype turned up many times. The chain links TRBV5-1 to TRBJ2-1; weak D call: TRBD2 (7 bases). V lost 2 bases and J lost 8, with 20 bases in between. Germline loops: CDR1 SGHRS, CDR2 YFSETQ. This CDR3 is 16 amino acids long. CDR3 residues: CASSFNPGGPLDEQFF. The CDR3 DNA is TGCGCCAGCAGCTTTAATCCCGGGGGGCCGTTGGATGAGCAGTTCTTC.

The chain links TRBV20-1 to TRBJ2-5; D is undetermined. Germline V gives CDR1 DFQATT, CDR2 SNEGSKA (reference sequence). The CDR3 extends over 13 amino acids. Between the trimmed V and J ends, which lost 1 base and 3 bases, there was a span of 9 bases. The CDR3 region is CSARVWQKETQYF. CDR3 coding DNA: TGCAGTGCTAGAGTTTGGCAGAAAGAGACCCAGTACTTC.

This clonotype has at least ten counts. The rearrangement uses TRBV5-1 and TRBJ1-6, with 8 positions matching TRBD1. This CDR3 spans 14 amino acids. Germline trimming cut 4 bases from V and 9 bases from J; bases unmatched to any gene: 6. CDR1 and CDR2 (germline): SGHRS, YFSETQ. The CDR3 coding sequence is TGCGCCAGCAGCGTAGACAGGGGAGGTTCACCCCTCCACTTT. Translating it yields CASSVDRGGSPLHF.

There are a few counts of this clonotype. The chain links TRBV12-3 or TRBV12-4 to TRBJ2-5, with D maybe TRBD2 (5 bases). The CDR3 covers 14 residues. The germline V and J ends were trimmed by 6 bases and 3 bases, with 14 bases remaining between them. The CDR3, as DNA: TGTGCCAGCAGCCCTGGGATACTAGAAGAGACCCAGTACTTC. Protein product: CASSPGILEETQYF.

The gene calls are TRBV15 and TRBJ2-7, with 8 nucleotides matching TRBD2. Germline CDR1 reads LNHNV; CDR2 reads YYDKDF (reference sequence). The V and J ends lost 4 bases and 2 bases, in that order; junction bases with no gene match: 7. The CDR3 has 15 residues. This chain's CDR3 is CATSTQRGGPYEQYF. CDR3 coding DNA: TGTGCCACCAGCACCCAACGGGGGGGACCCTACGAGCAGTACTTC. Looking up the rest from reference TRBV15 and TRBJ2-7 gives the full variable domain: DAMVIQNPRYQVTQFGKPVTLSCSQTLNHNVMYWYQQKSSQAPKLLFHYYDKDFNNEADTPDNFQSRRPNTSFCFLDIRSPGLGDTAMYLCATSTQRGGPYEQYFGPGTRLTVT.

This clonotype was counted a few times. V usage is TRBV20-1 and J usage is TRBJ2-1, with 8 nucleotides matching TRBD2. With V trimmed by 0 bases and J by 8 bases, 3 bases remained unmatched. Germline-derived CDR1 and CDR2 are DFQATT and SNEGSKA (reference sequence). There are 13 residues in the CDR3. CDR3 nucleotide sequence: TGCAGTGCTAGAGAAGCGGGAGATCATGAGCAGTTCTTC. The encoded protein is CSAREAGDHEQFF.

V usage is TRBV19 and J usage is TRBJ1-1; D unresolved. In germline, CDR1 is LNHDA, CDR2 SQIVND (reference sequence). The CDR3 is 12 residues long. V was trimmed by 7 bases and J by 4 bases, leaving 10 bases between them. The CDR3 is CASKLVGTEAFF. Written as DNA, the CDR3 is TGTGCCAGTAAGTTGGTTGGCACTGAAGCTTTCTTT.

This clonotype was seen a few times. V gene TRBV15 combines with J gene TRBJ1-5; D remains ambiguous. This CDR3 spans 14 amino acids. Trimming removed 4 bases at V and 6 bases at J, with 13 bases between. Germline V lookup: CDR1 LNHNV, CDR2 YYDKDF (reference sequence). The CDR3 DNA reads TGTGCCACCAGCAAGCAGGTTGATCGTCAGCCCCAGCATTTT. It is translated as CATSKQVDRQPQHF.

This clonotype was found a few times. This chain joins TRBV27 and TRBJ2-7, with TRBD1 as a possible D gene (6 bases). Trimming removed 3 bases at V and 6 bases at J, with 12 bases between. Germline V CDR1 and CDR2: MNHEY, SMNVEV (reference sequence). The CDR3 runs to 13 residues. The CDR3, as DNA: TGTGCCAGCAGTTTTGACAGGCAGTTCGAGCAGTACTTC. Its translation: CASSFDRQFEQYF.

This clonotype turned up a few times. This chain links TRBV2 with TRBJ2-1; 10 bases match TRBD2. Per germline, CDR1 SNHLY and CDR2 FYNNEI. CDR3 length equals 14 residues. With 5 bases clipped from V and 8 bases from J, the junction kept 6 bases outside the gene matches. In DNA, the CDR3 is TGTGCCAGCAGTCCGGGACTAGCGATACATGAGCAGTTCTTC. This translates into CASSPGLAIHEQFF.

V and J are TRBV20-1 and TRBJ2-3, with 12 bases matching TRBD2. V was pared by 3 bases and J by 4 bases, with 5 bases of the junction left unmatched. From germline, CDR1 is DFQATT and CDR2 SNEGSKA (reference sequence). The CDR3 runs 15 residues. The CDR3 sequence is CSASRTSGDPDTQYF. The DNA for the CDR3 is TGCAGTGCTAGCAGGACTAGCGGGGACCCAGATACGCAGTATTTT.

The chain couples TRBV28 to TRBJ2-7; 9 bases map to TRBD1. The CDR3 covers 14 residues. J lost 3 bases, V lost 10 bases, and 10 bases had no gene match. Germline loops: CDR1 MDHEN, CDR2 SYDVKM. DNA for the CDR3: TGTGCCACTTCGAAAGGGACAGGGATCTACGAGCAGTACTTC. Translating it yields CATSKGTGIYEQYF.